This entry describes one T cell receptor beta chain. Sequencing used immunoSEQ multiplex PCR; TCRdb keeps in-frame clones, though not all of them. Among more than 30,000 clones, approximately 85% were seen once, and the ten largest hold 4% to 4.5%. This sample was taken from a study of T cells in localized non-small cell lung cancer. Source: peripheral blood mononuclear cells, taken before any cancer treatment. The receptor's source is a woman aged 40-70 years with stage III lung adenocarcinoma.

CDR3 amino acids: CASSPTPGYTF. The CDR3 DNA is TGTGCCAGCAGTCCGACCCCTGGCTACACCTTC. The V gene is TRBV7-9, the J gene TRBJ1-2; no reliable D call. The germline V and J ends were trimmed by 6 bases and 7 bases, with 9 bases remaining between them. Germline V gives CDR1 SEHNR, CDR2 FQNEAQ (reference sequence). The CDR3 spans 11 residues.